This TCR beta chain was captured by sequencing in a study of blood T cell repertoires in COVID-19. About the study: From the United States, Italy and Spain came samples of acute and convalescent COVID-19. T cells, B-cell-depleted T cells, or PBMCs supplied cDNA or gDNA.

The count of this clone is one. V was cut by 4 bases and J by 3 bases, with 12 bases left in between. Per germline, CDR1 KGHSH and CDR2 LQKENI. The CDR3 is 15 residues long. How the authors handled the data: Nucleated cell counts were estimated from reference gene primer amplification. Clones were sequenced by immunoSEQ multiplex PCR, and TCRdb holds only the in-frame ones, with some missing. The V and J calls and the clone size are those of that table, but D and trimming were determined from the DNA. The table lists about 100,000 clones, around 79% of them singletons. The TCR sequence derives from a woman older than 75 with active or convalescent COVID-19. The rearrangement links TRBV18 to TRBJ2-2; D unresolved. Sample: peripheral blood. CDR3: CASSRLEIYTGELFF. CDR3 nucleotides: TGTGCCAGCTCACGGTTAGAGATATACACCGGGGAGCTGTTTTTT.